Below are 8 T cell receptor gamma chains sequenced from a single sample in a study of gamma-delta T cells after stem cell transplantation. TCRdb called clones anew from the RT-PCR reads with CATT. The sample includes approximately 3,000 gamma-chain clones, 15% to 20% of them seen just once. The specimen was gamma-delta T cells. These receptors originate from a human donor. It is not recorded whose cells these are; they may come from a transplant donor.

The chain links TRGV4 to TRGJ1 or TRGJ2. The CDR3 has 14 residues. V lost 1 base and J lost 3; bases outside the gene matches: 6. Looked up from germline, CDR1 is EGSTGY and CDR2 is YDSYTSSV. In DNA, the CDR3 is TGTGCCACCTGGGATGGACTCTTTTATTATAAGAAACTCTTT. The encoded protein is CATWDGLFYYKKLF.

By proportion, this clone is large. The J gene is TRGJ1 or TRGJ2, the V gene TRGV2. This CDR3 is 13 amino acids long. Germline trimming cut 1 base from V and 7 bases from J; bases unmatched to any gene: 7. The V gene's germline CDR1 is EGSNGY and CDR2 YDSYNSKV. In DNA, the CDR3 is TGTGCCACCTGGGACGGCGGGGGATATAAGAAACTCTTT. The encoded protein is CATWDGGGYKKLF.

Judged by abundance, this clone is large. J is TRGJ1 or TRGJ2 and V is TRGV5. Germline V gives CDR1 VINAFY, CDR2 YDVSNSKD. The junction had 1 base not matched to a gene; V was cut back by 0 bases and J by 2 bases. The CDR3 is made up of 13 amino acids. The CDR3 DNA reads TGTGCCACCTGGGACAGGGATTATTATAAGAAACTCTTT. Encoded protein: CATWDRDYYKKLF.

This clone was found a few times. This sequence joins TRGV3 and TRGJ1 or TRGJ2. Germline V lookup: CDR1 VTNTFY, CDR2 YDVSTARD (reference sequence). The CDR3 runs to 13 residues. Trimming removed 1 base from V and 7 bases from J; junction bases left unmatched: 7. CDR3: CATWDSWGYKKLF. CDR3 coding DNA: TGTGCCACCTGGGACAGCTGGGGGTATAAGAAACTCTTT.

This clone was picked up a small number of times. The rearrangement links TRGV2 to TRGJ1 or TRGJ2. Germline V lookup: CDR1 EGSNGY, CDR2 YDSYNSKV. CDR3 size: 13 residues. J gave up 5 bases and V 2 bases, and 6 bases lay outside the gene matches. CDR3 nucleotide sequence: TGTGCCACCTGGGACGAACTTAATTATAAGAAACTCTTT. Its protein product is CATWDELNYKKLF.

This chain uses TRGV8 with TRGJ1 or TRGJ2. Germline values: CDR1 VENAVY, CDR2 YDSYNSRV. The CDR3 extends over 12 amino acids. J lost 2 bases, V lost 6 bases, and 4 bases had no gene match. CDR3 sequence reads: CATWNDYYKKLF. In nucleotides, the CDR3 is TGTGCCACCTGGAACGATTATTATAAGAAACTCTTT.

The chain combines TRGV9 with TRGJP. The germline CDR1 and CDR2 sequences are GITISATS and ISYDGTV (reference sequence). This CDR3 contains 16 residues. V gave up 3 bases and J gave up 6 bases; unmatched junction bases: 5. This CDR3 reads CALWEPAELGKKIKVF. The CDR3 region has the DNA TGTGCCTTGTGGGAGCCGGCAGAGTTGGGCAAAAAAATCAAGGTATTT.

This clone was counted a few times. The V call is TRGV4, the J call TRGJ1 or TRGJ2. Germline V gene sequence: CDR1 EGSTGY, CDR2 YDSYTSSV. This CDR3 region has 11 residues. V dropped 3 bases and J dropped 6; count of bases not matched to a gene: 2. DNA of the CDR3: TGTGCCACCTGGGATATTTATAAGAAACTCTTT. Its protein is CATWDIYKKLF.